This TCR beta chain is from a study of blood T cell repertoires in COVID-19. Study summary: COVID-19 samples, acute and convalescent, were from the United States, Italy and Spain. PBMCs, B-cell-depleted T cells, or T cells provided the cDNA or gDNA that made up the material.

Generated by immunoSEQ multiplex PCR, the TCRdb table keeps only in-frame clones and is missing some. There are 200,000 to 250,000 clones in the sample; about 88% occur only once, and 15% to 20% lies in the top ten. Trimming cost V 8 bases and J 1 base; bases outside gene matches: 1. CDR1 is MNHEY, CDR2 SVGAGI, per germline. CDR3 size: 14 residues. Patients at the Seattle site were enrolled during active infection and followed longitudinally. The sample was peripheral blood. This chain joins TRBV6-5 and TRBJ2-2, with 10 bases matching TRBD2. The receptor was derived from a man aged 45-60 years with COVID-19, enrolled during active disease. CDR3 region: CASGTSENTGELFF. CDR3 DNA sequence: TGTGCCAGCGGGACTAGCGAGAACACCGGGGAGCTGTTTTTT.